Listed below are T cell receptor beta chains from one sample, sequenced in a study of prognosis after radiotherapy for stage I lung cancer. TCRdb ran MiXCR on the multiplex PCR reads and lists one entry per CDR3 protein. There are about 20,000 distinct CDR3 sequences in the sample; 43% occur only once, and roughly 33% lies in the top ten. The source was PBMCs, collected before or after stereotactic body radiation therapy (not recorded which). The receptor source for this set is a donor at least 50 years old with non-small cell lung cancer. Both conserved end residues are part of each CDR3. The D gene is left open where the match is weak. The size of a clone is reported for some rows only, either as once, few or many, or as a class for expanded clones.

clone_size	d_call	v_call	j_call	cdr3_aa	cdr3_nt
-	-	TRBV5-1	TRBJ2-1	CASSLDKGQPYNEQFF	TGCGCCAGCAGCTTGGATAAGGGACAACCCTACAATGAGCAGTTCTTC
many	-	TRBV7-2	TRBJ1-1	CASSSRGGEAFF	TGTGCCAGCAGCTCCAGAGGGGGTGAAGCTTTCTTT
many	TRBD1	TRBV19	TRBJ2-3	CASRNRDRNTDTQYF	TGTGCCAGTAGGAACCGGGACAGAAACACAGATACGCAGTATTTT
-	TRBD2	TRBV7-2	TRBJ2-1	CASSLWEGLGEQFF	TGTGCCAGCAGCTTATGGGAGGGCCTGGGGGAGCAGTTCTTC
-	TRBD1	TRBV6-1	TRBJ2-2	CASTAGGAGELFF	TGTGCCAGCACGGCAGGGGGCGCCGGGGAGCTGTTTTTT
many	TRBD1	TRBV7-3	TRBJ2-7	CASSADREDYEQYF	TGTGCCAGCAGCGCGGACAGGGAGGACTACGAGCAGTACTTC
-	-	TRBV6-2/TRBV6-3	TRBJ2-3	CATTFRGSTDTQYF	TGTGCCACCACTTTCAGGGGAAGCACAGATACGCAGTATTTT
-	TRBD1	TRBV12-3/TRBV12-4	TRBJ1-4	CASSTHRGLSEKLFF	TGTGCCAGCAGTACGCACAGGGGGCTGAGTGAAAAACTGTTTTTT
medium-sized	TRBD1	TRBV6-1	TRBJ1-2	CASSNRGGYTF	TGTGCCAGCAGTAACAGGGGTGGCTACACCTTC
many	-	TRBV20-1	TRBJ1-1	CSARIKVKNTEAFF	TGCAGTGCTAGAATAAAGGTGAAGAACACTGAAGCTTTCTTT
-	TRBD1	TRBV6-8	TRBJ2-6	CANRMDRTLSGANVLTF	TGTGCCAACAGAATGGACAGGACTCTTTCTGGGGCCAACGTCCTGACTTTC
many	TRBD2	TRBV6-5	TRBJ2-5	CASSYSSSGSGARAQYF	TGTGCCAGCAGTTACTCGAGCTCGGGAAGCGGGGCAAGGGCCCAGTACTTC
many	-	TRBV20-1	TRBJ1-6	CSAPNRQILNSPLHF	TGCAGTGCTCCCAATAGACAGATCCTTAATTCACCCCTCCACTTT
many	-	TRBV5-4	TRBJ1-1	CASSLGGRTEAFF	TGTGCCAGCAGCTTGGGGGGTCGCACTGAAGCTTTCTTT